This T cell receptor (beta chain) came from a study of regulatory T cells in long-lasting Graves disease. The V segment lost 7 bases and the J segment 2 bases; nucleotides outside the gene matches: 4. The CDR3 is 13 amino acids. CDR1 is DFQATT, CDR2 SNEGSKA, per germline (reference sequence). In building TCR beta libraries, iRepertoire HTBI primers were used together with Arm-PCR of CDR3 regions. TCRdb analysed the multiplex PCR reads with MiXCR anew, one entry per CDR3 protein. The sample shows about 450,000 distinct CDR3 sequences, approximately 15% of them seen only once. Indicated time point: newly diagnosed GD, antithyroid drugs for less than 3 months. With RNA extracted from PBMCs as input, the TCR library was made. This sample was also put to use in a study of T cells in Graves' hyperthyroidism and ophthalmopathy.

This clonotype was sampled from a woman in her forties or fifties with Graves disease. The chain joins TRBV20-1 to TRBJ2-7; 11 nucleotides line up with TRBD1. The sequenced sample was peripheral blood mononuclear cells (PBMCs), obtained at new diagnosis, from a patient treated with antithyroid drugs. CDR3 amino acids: CSVPGQGAYEQYF. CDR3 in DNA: TGCAGTGTTCCGGGACAGGGGGCCTACGAGCAGTACTTC.